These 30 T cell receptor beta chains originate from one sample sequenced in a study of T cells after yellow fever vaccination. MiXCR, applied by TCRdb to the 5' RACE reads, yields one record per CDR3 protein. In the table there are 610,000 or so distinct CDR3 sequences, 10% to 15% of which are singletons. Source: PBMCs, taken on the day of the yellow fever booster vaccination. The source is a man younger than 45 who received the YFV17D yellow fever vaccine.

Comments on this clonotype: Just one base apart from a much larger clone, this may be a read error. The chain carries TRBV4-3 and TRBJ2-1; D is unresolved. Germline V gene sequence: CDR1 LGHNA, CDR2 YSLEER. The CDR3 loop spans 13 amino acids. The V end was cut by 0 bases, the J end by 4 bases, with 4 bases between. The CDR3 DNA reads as TGCGCCAGCAGCCAAGACGAGTACAATGAGCAGTTCTTC. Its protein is CASSQDEYNEQFF.

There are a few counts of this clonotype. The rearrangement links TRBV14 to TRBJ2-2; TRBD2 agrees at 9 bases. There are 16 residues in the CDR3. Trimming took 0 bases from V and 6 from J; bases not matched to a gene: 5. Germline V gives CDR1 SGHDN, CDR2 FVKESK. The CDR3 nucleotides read TGTGCCAGCAGCCAAGATTCGACTAGCGGTCCCGGGGAGCTGTTTTTT. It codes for CASSQDSTSGPGELFF.

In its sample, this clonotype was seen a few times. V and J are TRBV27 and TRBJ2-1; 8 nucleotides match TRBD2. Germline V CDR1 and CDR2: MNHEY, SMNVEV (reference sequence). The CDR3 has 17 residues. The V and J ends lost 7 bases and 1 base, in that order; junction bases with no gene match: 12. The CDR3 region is CASIPLGAGGSYNEQFF. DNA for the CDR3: TGTGCCAGCATTCCACTGGGGGCGGGGGGATCCTACAATGAGCAGTTCTTC.

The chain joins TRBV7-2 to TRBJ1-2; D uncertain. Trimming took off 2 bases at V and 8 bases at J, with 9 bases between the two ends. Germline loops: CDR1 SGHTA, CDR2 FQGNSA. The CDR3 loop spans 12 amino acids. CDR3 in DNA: TGTGCCAGCAGCTTATACCCGGTCGGCTACACCTTC. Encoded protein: CASSLYPVGYTF.

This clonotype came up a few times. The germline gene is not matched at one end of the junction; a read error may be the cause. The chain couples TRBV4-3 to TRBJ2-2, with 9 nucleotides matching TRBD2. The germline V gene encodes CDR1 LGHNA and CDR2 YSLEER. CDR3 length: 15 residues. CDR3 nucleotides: TGCGCCAGCAGCGCAGAACTAGCGGGCCAGCACCAAAGTGTTTTT. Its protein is CASSAELAGQHQSVF.

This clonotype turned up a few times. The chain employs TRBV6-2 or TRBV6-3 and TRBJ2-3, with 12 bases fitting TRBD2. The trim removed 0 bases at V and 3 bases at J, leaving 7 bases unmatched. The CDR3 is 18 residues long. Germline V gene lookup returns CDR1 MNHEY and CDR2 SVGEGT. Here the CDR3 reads CASSYSSLAGGPTDTQYF. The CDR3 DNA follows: TGTGCCAGCAGTTACTCGAGCCTAGCGGGAGGGCCGACAGATACGCAGTATTTT.

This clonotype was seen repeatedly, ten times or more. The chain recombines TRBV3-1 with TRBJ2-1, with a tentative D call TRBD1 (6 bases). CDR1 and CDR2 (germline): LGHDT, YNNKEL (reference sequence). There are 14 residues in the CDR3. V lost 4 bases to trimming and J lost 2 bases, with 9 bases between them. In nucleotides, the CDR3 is TGTGCCAGCAGCCTCTGGGACACCTACAATGAGCAGTTCTTC. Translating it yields CASSLWDTYNEQFF.

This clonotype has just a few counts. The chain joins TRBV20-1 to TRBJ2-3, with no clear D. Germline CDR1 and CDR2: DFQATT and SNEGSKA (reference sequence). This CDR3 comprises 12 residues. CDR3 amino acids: CSAWRSTDTQYF. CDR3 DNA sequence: TGCAGCGCTTGGCGGAGCACAGATACGCAGTATTTT.

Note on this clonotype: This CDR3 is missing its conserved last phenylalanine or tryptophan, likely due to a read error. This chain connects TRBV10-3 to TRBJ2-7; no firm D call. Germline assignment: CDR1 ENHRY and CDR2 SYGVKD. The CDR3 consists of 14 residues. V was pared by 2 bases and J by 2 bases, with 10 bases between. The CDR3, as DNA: TGTGCCATCAGTGAGAGTGAACGGACCTACGAGCAGTACTAC. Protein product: CAISESERTYEQYY.

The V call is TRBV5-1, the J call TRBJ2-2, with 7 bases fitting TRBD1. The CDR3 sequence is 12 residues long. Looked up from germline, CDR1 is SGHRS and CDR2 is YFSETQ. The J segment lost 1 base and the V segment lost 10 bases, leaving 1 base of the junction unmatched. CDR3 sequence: CADRENTGELFF. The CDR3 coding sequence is TGCGCCGACAGGGAGAACACCGGGGAGCTGTTTTTT.

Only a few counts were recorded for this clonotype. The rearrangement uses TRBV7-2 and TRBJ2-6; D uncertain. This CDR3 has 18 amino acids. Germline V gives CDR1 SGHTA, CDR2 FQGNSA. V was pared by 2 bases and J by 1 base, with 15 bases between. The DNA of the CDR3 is TGTGCCAGCAGCTTAAGCGTCGGCCCCTCTTCTGGGGCCAACGTCCTGACTTTC. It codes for CASSLSVGPSSGANVLTF. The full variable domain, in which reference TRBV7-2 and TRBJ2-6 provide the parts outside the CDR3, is GAGVSQSPSNKVTEKGKDVELRCDPISGHTALYWYRQSLGQGLEFLIYFQGNSAPDKSGLPSDRFSAERTGGSVSTLTIQRTQQEDSAVYLCASSLSVGPSSGANVLTFGAGSRLTVL.

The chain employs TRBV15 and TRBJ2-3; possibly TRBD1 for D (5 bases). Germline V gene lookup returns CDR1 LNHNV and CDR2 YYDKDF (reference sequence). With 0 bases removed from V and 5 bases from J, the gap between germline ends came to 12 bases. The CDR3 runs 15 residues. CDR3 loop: CATSRDRVQGDTQYF. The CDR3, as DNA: TGTGCCACCAGCAGAGACAGGGTCCAGGGAGATACGCAGTATTTT.

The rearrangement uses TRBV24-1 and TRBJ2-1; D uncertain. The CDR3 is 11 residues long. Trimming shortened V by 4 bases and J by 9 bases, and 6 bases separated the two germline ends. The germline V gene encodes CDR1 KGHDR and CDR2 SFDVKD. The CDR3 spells CATSDKSEQFF. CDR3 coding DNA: TGTGCCACCAGTGACAAGAGTGAGCAGTTCTTC.

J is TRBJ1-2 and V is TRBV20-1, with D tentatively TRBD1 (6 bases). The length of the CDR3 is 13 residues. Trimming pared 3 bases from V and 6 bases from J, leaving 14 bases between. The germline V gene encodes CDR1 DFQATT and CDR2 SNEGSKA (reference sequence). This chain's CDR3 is CSARGGQGDGYTF. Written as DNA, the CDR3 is TGCAGTGCTAGGGGGGGGCAGGGCGATGGCTACACCTTC.

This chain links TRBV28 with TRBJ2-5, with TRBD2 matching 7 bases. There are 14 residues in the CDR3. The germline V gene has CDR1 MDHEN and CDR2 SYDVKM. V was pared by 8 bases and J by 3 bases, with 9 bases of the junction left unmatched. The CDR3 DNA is TGTGCCAGCGGAGCAGGCGGGGGAAAAGAGACCCAGTACTTC. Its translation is CASGAGGGKETQYF.

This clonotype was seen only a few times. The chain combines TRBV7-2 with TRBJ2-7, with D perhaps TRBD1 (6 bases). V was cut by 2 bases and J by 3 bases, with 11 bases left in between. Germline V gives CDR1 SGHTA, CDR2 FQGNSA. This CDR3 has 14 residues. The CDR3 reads CASSLIRGVYEQYF. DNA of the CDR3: TGTGCCAGCAGCTTAATCAGGGGCGTCTACGAGCAGTACTTC.

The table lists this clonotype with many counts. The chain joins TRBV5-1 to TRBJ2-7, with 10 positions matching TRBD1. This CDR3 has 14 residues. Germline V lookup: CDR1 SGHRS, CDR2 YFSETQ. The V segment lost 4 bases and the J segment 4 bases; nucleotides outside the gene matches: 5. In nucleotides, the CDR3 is TGCGCCAGCAGCCTCGGGACAGGGGTATACGAGCAGTACTTC. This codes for CASSLGTGVYEQYF.

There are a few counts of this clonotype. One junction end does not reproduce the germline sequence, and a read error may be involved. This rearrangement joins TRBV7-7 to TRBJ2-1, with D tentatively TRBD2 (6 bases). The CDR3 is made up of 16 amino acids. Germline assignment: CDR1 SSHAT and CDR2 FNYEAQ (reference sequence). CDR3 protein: CASSLASGVAYNEQFF. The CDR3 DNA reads TGTGCTAGCAGCTTAGCGTCGGGAGTCGCGTACAATGAGCAGTTCTTC.

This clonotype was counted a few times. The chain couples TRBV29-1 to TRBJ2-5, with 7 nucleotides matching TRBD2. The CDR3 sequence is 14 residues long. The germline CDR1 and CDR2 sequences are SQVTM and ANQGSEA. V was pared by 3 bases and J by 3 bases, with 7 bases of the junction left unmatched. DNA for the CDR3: TGCAGCGTTGAGGGGGGGAAGAGAAAAGAGACCCAGTACTTC. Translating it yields CSVEGGKRKETQYF.

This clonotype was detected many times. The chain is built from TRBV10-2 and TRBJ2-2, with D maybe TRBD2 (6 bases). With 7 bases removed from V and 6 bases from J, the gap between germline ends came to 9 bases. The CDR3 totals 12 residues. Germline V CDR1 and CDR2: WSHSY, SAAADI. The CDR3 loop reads CASKEGAGELFF. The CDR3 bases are TGCGCCAGCAAGGAGGGAGCCGGGGAGCTGTTTTTT.

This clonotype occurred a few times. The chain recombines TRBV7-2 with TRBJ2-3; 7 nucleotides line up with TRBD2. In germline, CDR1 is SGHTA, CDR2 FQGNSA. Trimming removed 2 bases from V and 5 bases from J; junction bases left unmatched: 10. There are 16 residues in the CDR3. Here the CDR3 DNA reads TGTGCCAGCAGCTTAAGCGGGGTGAATGGGTTAGATACGCAGTATTTT. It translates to CASSLSGVNGLDTQYF.

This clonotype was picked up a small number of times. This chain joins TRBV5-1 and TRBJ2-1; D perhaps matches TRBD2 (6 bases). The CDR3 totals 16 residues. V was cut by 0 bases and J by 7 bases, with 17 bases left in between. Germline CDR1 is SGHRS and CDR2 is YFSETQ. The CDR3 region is CASSLVGREDLNEQFF. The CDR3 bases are TGCGCCAGCAGCTTGGTCGGCAGGGAGGACCTTAATGAGCAGTTCTTC. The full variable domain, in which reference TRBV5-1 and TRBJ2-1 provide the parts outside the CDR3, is KAGVTQTPRYLIKTRGQQVTLSCSPISGHRSVSWYQQTPGQGLQFLFEYFSETQRNKGNFPGRFSGRQFSNSRSEMNVSTLELGDSALYLCASSLVGREDLNEQFFGPGTRLTVL.

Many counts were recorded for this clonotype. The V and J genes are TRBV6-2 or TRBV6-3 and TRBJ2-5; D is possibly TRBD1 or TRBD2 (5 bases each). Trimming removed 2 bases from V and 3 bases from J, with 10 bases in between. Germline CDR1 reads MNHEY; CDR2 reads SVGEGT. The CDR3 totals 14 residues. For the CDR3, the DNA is TGTGCCAGCAGTTACGGGGGAGCGGAAGAGACCCAGTACTTC. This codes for CASSYGGAEETQYF.

For the CDR3, the DNA is TGTGCCAGCGGGACTAGCGGGAGGCTTCGTGATACGCAGTATTTT. Amino acid sequence: CASGTSGRLRDTQYF. The rearrangement uses TRBV3-1 and TRBJ2-3, with TRBD2 matching over 15 bases. J was trimmed by 6 bases and V by 8 bases; bases with no gene match: 6. This CDR3 is 15 amino acids long. The V gene's germline CDR1 is LGHDT and CDR2 YNNKEL (reference sequence).

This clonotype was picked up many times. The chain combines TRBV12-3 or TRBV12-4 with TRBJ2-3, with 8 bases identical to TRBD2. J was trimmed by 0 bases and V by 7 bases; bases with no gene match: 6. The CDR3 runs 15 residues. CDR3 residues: CASNPPSGSTDTQYF. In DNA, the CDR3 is TGTGCCAGCAACCCCCCTAGCGGGAGCACAGATACGCAGTATTTT.

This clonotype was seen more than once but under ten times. The CDR3 bases are TGTGCCAGCAGCTTCGGACAGGGAGGCTCTGGGGCCAACGTCCTGACTTTC. Protein sequence: CASSFGQGGSGANVLTF. The chain is built from TRBV7-2 and TRBJ2-6; TRBD1 aligns across 8 bases. Germline lookup yields CDR1 SGHTA and CDR2 FQGNSA. Losses at the gene ends were 3 bases for V and 0 bases for J; bases not matched to a gene: 4. There are 17 residues in the CDR3.

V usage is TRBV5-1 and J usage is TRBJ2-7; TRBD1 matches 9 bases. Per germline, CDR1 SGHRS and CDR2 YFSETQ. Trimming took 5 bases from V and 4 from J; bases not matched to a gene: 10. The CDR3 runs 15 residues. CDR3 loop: CASSPGQGLGYEQYF. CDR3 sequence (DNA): TGCGCCAGCAGTCCGGGACAGGGATTAGGATACGAGCAGTACTTC.

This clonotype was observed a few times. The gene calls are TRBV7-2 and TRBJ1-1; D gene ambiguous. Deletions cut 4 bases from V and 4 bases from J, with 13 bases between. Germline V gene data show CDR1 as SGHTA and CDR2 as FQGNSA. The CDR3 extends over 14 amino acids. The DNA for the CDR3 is TGTGCCAGCAGCTCGAGGGTGATGGCCACTGAAGCTTTCTTT. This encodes CASSSRVMATEAFF.

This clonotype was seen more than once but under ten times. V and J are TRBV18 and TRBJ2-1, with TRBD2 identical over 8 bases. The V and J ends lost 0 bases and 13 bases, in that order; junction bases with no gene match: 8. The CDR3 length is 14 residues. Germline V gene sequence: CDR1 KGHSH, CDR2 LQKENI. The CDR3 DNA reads TGTGCCAGCTCACCACCGCTCTTACTAGCGGTTCAGTTCTTC. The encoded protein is CASSPPLLLAVQFF.

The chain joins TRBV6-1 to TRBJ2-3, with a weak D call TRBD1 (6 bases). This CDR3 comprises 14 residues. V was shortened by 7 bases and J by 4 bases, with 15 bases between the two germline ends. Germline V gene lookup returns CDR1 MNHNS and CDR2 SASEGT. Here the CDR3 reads CASKQGPGADTQYF. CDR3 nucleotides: TGTGCCAGCAAACAGGGCCCAGGCGCAGATACGCAGTATTTT.